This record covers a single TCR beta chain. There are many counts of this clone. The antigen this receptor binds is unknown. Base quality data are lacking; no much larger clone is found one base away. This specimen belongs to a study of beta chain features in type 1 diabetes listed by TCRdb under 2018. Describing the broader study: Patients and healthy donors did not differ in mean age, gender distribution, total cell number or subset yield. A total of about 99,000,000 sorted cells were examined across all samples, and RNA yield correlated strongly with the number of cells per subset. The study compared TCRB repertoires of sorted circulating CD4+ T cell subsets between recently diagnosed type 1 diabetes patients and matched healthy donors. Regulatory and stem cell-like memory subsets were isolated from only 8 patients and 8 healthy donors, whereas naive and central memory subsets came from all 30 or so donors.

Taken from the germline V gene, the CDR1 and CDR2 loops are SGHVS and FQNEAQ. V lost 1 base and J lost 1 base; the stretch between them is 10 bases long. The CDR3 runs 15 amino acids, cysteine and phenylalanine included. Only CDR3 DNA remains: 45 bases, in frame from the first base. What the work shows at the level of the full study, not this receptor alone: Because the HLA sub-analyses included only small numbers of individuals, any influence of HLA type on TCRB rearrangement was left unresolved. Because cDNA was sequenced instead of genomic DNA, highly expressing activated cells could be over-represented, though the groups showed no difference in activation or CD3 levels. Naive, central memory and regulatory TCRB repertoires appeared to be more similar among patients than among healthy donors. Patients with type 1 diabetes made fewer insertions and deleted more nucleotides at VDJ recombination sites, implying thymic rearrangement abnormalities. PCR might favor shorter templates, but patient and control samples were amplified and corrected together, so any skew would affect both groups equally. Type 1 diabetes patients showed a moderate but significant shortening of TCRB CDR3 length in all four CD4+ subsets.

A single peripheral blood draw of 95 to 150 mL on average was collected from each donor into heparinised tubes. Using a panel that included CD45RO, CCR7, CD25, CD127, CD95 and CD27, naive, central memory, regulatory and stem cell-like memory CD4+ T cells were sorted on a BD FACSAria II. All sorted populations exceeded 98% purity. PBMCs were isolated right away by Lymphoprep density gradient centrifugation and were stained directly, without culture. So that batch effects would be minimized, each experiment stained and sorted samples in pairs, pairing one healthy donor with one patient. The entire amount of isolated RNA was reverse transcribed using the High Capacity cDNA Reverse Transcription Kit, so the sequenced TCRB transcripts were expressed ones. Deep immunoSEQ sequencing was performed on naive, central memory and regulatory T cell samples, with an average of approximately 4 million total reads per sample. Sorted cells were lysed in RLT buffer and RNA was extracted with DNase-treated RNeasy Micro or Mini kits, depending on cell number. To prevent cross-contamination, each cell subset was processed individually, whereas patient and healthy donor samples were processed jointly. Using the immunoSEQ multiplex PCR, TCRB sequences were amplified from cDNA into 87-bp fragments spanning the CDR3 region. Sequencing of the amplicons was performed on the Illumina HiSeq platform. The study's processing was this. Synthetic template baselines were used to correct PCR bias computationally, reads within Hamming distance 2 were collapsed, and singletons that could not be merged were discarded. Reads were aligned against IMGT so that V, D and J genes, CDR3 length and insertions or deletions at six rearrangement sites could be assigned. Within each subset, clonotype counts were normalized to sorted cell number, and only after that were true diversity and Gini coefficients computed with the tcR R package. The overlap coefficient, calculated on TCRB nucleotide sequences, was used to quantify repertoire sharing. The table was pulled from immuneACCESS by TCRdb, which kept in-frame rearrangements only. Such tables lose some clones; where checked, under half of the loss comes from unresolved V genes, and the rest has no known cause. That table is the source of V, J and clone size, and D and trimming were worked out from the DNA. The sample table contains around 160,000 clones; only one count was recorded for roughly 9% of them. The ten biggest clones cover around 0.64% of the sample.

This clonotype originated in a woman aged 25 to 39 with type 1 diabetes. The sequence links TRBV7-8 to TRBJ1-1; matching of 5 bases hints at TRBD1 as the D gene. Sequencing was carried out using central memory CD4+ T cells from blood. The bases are TGTGCCAGCAGCTTAGTGGGCAGGGCGAACACTGAAGCTTTCTTT. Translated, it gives CASSLVGRANTEAFF.